The 32 T cell receptor beta chains in this list originate from one sample, sequenced in a study of beta chain features in type 1 diabetes. Sequenced material consisted of expressed TCRB transcripts (all of the isolated RNA was reverse transcribed). Method: immunoSEQ multiplex PCR; TCRdb's copy keeps in-frame clones and lacks some. The data hold over 500,000 clones, with roughly a sixth observed a single time. The specimen sequenced was naive CD4+ T cells from blood. The receptors derive from a man aged 18 to 30 in good health.

The CDR3 region has the DNA TGCGCCAGCAGCCACATGGACGGCAGCTACACCTTC. It specifies CASSHMDGSYTF. The chain recombines TRBV4-3 with TRBJ1-2; no clear D gene. Per the germline V gene, CDR1 is LGHNA and CDR2 is YSLEER. CDR3 size: 12 residues. Trimming shortened V by 3 bases and J by 9 bases, and 11 bases separated the two germline ends.

The chain employs TRBV9 and TRBJ1-6, with TRBD1 identical over 10 bases. Germline lookup yields CDR1 SGDLS and CDR2 YYNGEE. Losses at the gene ends were 5 bases for V and 4 bases for J; bases not matched to a gene: 6. The CDR3 runs 16 residues. The CDR3 reads CASSSPDRGYNSPLHF. CDR3 sequence (DNA): TGTGCCAGCAGTTCTCCGGACAGGGGGTATAATTCACCCCTCCACTTT.

The chain is built from TRBV15 and TRBJ1-6; 7 bases map to TRBD1. Germline V gives CDR1 LNHNV, CDR2 YYDKDF (reference sequence). This CDR3 is built from 15 residues. V gave up 7 bases and J gave up 8 bases; unmatched junction bases: 11. The CDR3 DNA is TGTGCCACCACTAAAAGAGGGACAGCGGATTCACCCCTCCACTTT. Translating gives CATTKRGTADSPLHF.

The table lists this clone with a few counts. This chain uses TRBV7-3 with TRBJ2-5; D possibly corresponds to TRBD1 (6 bases). Germline CDR1 SGHTA, CDR2 FQGTGA. The length of the CDR3 is 13 residues. V gave up 5 bases and J gave up 5 bases, with 12 bases separating them. CDR3 in DNA: TGTGCCAGCAGCCTCGGTCAGGGGGAGACCCAGTACTTC. It codes for CASSLGQGETQYF. The whole variable domain, filled in from reference TRBV7-3 and TRBJ2-5, reads GAGVSQTPSNKVTEKGKYVELRCDPISGHTALYWYRQSLGQGPEFLIYFQGTGAADDSGLPNDRFFAVRPEGSVSTLKIQRTERGDSAVYLCASSLGQGETQYFGPGTRLLVL.

Regarding this clone: An end of the junction does not agree with germline; a read error may underlie this. This chain joins TRBV7-7 and TRBJ2-5; D is unclear. CDR3 length: 12 residues. Germline lookup yields CDR1 SSHAT and CDR2 FNYEAQ (reference sequence). The CDR3 loop is CASSLNRETQYF. CDR3 bases: TGTGCTAGCAGCCTAAACAGAGAGACCCAGTACTTC.

This clone was picked up a small number of times. The gene calls are TRBV6-5 and TRBJ2-3, with TRBD2 identical over 10 bases. CDR1 and CDR2 from the germline V gene are MNHEY and SVGAGI. The junction had 8 bases not matched to a gene; V was cut back by 2 bases and J by 15 bases. This CDR3 is built from 13 residues. This CDR3 is CASSYSPSGRTYF. Written as DNA, the CDR3 is TGTGCCAGCAGTTACAGCCCTAGCGGGAGAACATATTTT.

The chain uses TRBV18 and TRBJ2-7, with 7 bases that match TRBD1. V shed 4 bases and J 2 bases; nucleotides not matched to a gene: 5. CDR3 length: 14 amino acids. Germline V gene lookup returns CDR1 KGHSH and CDR2 LQKENI. CDR3 coding DNA: TGTGCCAGCTCACGCTCGGGACAGACCTACGAGCAGTACTTC. Its translation is CASSRSGQTYEQYF.

This clone was found a few times. This rearrangement joins TRBV7-3 to TRBJ2-1; 9 bases agree with TRBD1. The CDR3 length is 14 residues. With 5 bases clipped from V and 9 bases from J, the junction kept 8 bases outside the gene matches. Germline lookup yields CDR1 SGHTA and CDR2 FQGTGA. This CDR3 is CASSTGGFLSEQFF. The DNA for the CDR3 is TGTGCCAGCAGCACAGGGGGCTTCTTGAGTGAGCAGTTCTTC.

On this clone: Other DNA sequences in this specimen translate into the identical CDR3. The chain has TRBV7-2 and TRBJ1-2; possible D gene TRBD1, 6 bases. CDR1 is SGHTA and CDR2 is FQGNSA in the germline V gene. CDR3 length: 13 amino acids. The V end was cut by 1 base, the J end by 7 bases, with 10 bases between. The CDR3 here is CASSLVGGSGYTF. The CDR3 coding sequence is TGTGCCAGCAGCTTAGTAGGGGGGAGTGGCTACACCTTC.

This rearrangement joins TRBV9 to TRBJ2-7; 8 bases align to TRBD1. V lost 3 bases, J lost 0 bases, and 8 bases stayed unmatched. Germline V gene lookup returns CDR1 SGDLS and CDR2 YYNGEE. This CDR3 is 16 amino acids long. DNA for the CDR3: TGTGCCAGCAGCGCCCCCCGACAGGGGTCCTCCTACGAGCAGTACTTC. Amino acid sequence: CASSAPRQGSSYEQYF.

In its sample, this clone was seen a few times. The genes are TRBV5-1 and TRBJ2-1; TRBD1 might be the D (6 bases). Germline loops: CDR1 SGHRS, CDR2 YFSETQ. The CDR3 is 15 amino acids. The V and J ends lost 4 bases and 7 bases respectively, with 18 bases between them. DNA of the CDR3: TGCGCCAGCAGCCAGGGTAGTACCCAGGGGAATGAGCAGTTCTTC. Its translation is CASSQGSTQGNEQFF. Together with reference TRBV5-1 and TRBJ2-1, the CDR3 gives the full variable domain: KAGVTQTPRYLIKTRGQQVTLSCSPISGHRSVSWYQQTPGQGLQFLFEYFSETQRNKGNFPGRFSGRQFSNSRSEMNVSTLELGDSALYLCASSQGSTQGNEQFFGPGTRLTVL.

The chain has TRBV30 and TRBJ1-1; no reliable D call. The V gene's germline CDR1 is GTSNPN and CDR2 SVGIG (reference sequence). V shed 0 bases and J shed 0 bases, with 5 bases lying between them. This CDR3 is built from 13 residues. The CDR3 is CAWSVGMNTEAFF. CDR3 bases: TGTGCCTGGAGTGTGGGCATGAACACTGAAGCTTTCTTT. The whole variable domain, filled in from reference TRBV30 and TRBJ1-1, reads SQTIHQWPATLVQPVGSPLSLECTVEGTSNPNLYWYRQAAGRGLQLLFYSVGIGQISSEVPQNLSASRPQDRQFILSSKKLLLSDSGFYLCAWSVGMNTEAFFGQGTRLTVV.

This chain links TRBV7-2 with TRBJ2-3; D is perhaps TRBD1 (6 bases). Trimming pared 0 bases from V and 4 bases from J, leaving 8 bases between. The CDR3 runs 14 residues. Germline CDR1 and CDR2: SGHTA and FQGNSA. The CDR3 DNA sequence: TGTGCCAGCAGCTTAGCGGGGGCCGCAGATACGCAGTATTTT. This translates into CASSLAGAADTQYF.

This clone was detected a few times. This chain links TRBV11-2 with TRBJ2-7, with D hard to call. CDR1 SGHAT and CDR2 FQNNGV come from the germline V gene. The V end was cut by 2 bases, the J end by 0 bases, with 8 bases between. The CDR3 is 14 amino acids. The DNA of the CDR3 is TGTGCCAGCAGCTTACGGGTTAGCTCCTACGAGCAGTACTTC. This encodes CASSLRVSSYEQYF. The entire variable domain, with the rest obtained from reference TRBV11-2 and TRBJ2-7, is as follows: EAGVAQSPRYKIIEKRQSVAFWCNPISGHATLYWYQQILGQGPKLLIQFQNNGVVDDSQLPKDRFSAERLKGVDSTLKIQPAKLEDSAVYLCASSLRVSSYEQYFGPGTRLTVT.

J is TRBJ2-7 and V is TRBV7-2; unclear D gene. Germline V gene data show CDR1 as SGHTA and CDR2 as FQGNSA. This CDR3 contains 13 residues. The V gene lost 3 bases and the J gene lost 0 bases, with 6 bases spanning the gap. The CDR3 DNA reads as TGTGCCAGCAGCTTTAGCTCCTCCTACGAGCAGTACTTC. Translation gives CASSFSSSYEQYF.

V gene TRBV7-9 combines with J gene TRBJ2-7, with 11 bases aligning to TRBD2. CDR3 size: 15 residues. J lost 3 bases, V lost 5 bases, and 6 bases had no gene match. Germline CDR1 reads SEHNR; CDR2 reads FQNEAQ (reference sequence). Here the CDR3 reads CASSRLAGPYYEQYF. The CDR3 nucleotides read TGTGCCAGCAGCCGACTAGCGGGACCCTACTACGAGCAGTACTTC.

This clone was counted only a few times. The chain links TRBV6-5 to TRBJ1-4; possibly TRBD1 for D (5 bases). Germline values: CDR1 MNHEY, CDR2 SVGAGI. This CDR3 is 15 amino acids long. Deletions cut 5 bases from V and 5 bases from J, with 15 bases between. CDR3 coding DNA: TGTGCCAGCAGTAGCCCAGCGGGGGGAAATGAAAAACTGTTTTTT. Amino acids: CASSSPAGGNEKLFF.

This clone was counted a few times. The chain joins TRBV28 to TRBJ2-5; the D call may be TRBD1 or TRBD2 (5 bases each). Germline CDR1 MDHEN, CDR2 SYDVKM. The CDR3 sequence is 15 residues long. V was clipped by 3 bases and J by 5 bases, with 16 bases between them. The CDR3 here is CASSLLREGQETQYF. CDR3 nucleotides: TGTGCCAGCAGTTTGCTCCGAGAGGGGCAGGAGACCCAGTACTTC.

The chain combines TRBV5-1 with TRBJ1-5; tentative D call: TRBD1 (5 bases). Trimming removed 1 base from V and 4 bases from J, with 12 bases in between. CDR1 is SGHRS, CDR2 YFSETQ, per germline. The CDR3 runs 15 residues. The CDR3 protein is CASSLSRGVNQPQHF. The CDR3 DNA sequence: TGCGCCAGCAGCTTGTCCCGGGGGGTTAATCAGCCCCAGCATTTT.

This clone was picked up a small number of times. This chain joins TRBV7-9 and TRBJ1-6, with unresolved D. V gave up 3 bases and J gave up 0 bases, with 6 bases separating them. The CDR3 totals 15 residues. CDR1 SEHNR and CDR2 FQNEAQ come from the germline V gene (reference sequence). CDR3 protein: CASSFVDSYNSPLHF. The CDR3 region has the DNA TGTGCCAGCAGCTTCGTTGACTCCTATAATTCACCCCTCCACTTT.

This clone showed up just a few times. The genes are TRBV7-6 and TRBJ1-2, with 7 bases aligning to TRBD1. The CDR3 loop spans 14 amino acids. Germline values: CDR1 SGHVS, CDR2 FNYEAQ. V trimming: 5 bases; J trimming: 0 bases; junction bases outside the gene matches: 3. CDR3 nucleotide sequence: TGTGCCAGCAGCCTAGACAGGGCTAACTATGGCTACACCTTC. Translating it yields CASSLDRANYGYTF.

This clone was detected only a few times. This chain uses TRBV9 with TRBJ2-3, with D perhaps matching TRBD2 (5 bases). The CDR3 sequence is 14 residues long. The V gene lost 0 bases and the J gene lost 6 bases, with 11 bases spanning the gap. The germline CDR1 and CDR2 sequences are SGDLS and YYNGEE. CDR3 nucleotides: TGTGCCAGCAGCGTAGTTACCGGGGTTGATACGCAGTATTTT. This sequence encodes CASSVVTGVDTQYF.

This clone was picked up a small number of times. The chain combines TRBV7-8 with TRBJ2-7; D perhaps matches TRBD2 (6 bases). CDR1 SGHVS and CDR2 FQNEAQ come from the germline V gene. This CDR3 is 15 amino acids long. Trimming stripped 5 bases from V and 2 bases from J, with 16 bases between. The CDR3, as DNA: TGTGCCAGCAGCATCGCGGGGCCTTCTCCCTACGAGCAGTACTTC. It codes for CASSIAGPSPYEQYF.

This clone occurred a few times. V and J are TRBV7-9 and TRBJ2-7; D might be TRBD2 (5 bases). The germline V and J ends were trimmed by 4 bases and 2 bases, with 21 bases remaining between them. The CDR3 extends over 17 amino acids. Germline V CDR1 and CDR2: SEHNR, FQNEAQ (reference sequence). CDR3: CASSSPPQQREPYEQYF. The CDR3 bases are TGTGCCAGCAGCTCCCCTCCCCAACAGAGGGAACCCTACGAGCAGTACTTC.

The V gene is TRBV25-1, the J gene TRBJ1-1, with TRBD1 matching over 8 bases. The V gene's germline CDR1 is MGHDK and CDR2 SYGVNS. V gave up 7 bases and J gave up 2 bases; unmatched junction bases: 12. CDR3 size: 16 residues. The CDR3 spells CASTSGTGYRNTEAFF. The CDR3 bases are TGTGCCAGCACCTCCGGGACAGGCTATCGTAACACTGAAGCTTTCTTT.

This clone appeared a few times. The CDR3 reads CSDRGGLGYTF. The CDR3 DNA follows: TGCAGCGATCGAGGGGGGCTTGGCTACACCTTC. The chain recombines TRBV29-1 with TRBJ1-2; tentative D call: TRBD1 (6 bases). The CDR3 consists of 11 residues. Trimming removed 7 bases from V and 7 bases from J, with 13 bases in between. The germline V gene has CDR1 SQVTM and CDR2 ANQGSEA.

J is TRBJ1-2 and V is TRBV19; TRBD1 matches at 9 bases. The CDR3 length is 14 residues. Per germline, CDR1 LNHDA and CDR2 SQIVND (reference sequence). Germline trimming cut 6 bases from V and 4 bases from J; bases unmatched to any gene: 6. The CDR3, as DNA: TGTGCCAGTAGGAAACAGGGGGCGTCCTATGGCTACACCTTC. As protein: CASRKQGASYGYTF.

The chain couples TRBV28 to TRBJ1-5, with 8 nucleotides matching TRBD1. The CDR3 consists of 14 residues. Unmatched junction bases numbered 1, after V lost 6 bases and J lost 0 bases. Germline CDR1 reads MDHEN; CDR2 reads SYDVKM. CDR3 coding DNA: TGTGCCAGCAGGACAGGGGTTAGCAATCAGCCCCAGCATTTT. It is translated as CASRTGVSNQPQHF.

V is TRBV28 and J is TRBJ2-7; 8 nucleotides match TRBD1. The V gene's germline CDR1 is MDHEN and CDR2 SYDVKM. The J segment lost 6 bases and the V segment lost 7 bases, leaving 2 bases of the junction unmatched. There are 11 residues in the CDR3. Written as DNA, the CDR3 is TGTGCCAGCATCGGGACAGGCGAGCAGTACTTC. Translation: CASIGTGEQYF.

The chain recombines TRBV5-4 with TRBJ1-4, with TRBD1 matching 10 bases. CDR1 is SGHNT, CDR2 YYREEE, per germline (reference sequence). V gave up 4 bases and J gave up 2 bases; unmatched junction bases: 8. The CDR3 totals 17 residues. The CDR3 here is CASSPGGQGGTNEKLFF. The CDR3 nucleotides read TGTGCCAGCAGCCCCGGTGGACAGGGGGGCACTAATGAAAAACTGTTTTTT.

This chain links TRBV13 with TRBJ1-2, with D perhaps matching TRBD1 (5 bases). The CDR3 is 14 amino acids. Germline values: CDR1 PRHDT, CDR2 FYEKMQ (reference sequence). The V and J ends lost 7 bases and 6 bases respectively, with 18 bases between them. DNA of the CDR3: TGTGCCAGCACCCTGGACACTCTCGGCCATGGCTACACCTTC. Protein product: CASTLDTLGHGYTF.

Note on this clone: Other DNA sequences in this sample translate to the same CDR3. CDR3 coding DNA: TGTGCCAGCAGCGTGGCGGGAAACACCATATATTTT. This gives the protein CASSVAGNTIYF. The J gene is TRBJ1-3, the V gene TRBV9, with D hard to call. CDR1 is SGDLS and CDR2 is YYNGEE in the germline V gene. The CDR3 runs to 12 residues. V dropped 2 bases and J dropped 4 bases, with 4 bases sitting between them. The variable domain in full, with the rest retrieved from reference TRBV9 and TRBJ1-3, is DSGVTQTPKHLITATGQRVTLRCSPRSGDLSVYWYQQSLDQGLQFLIQYYNGEERAKGNILERFSAQQFPDLHSELNLSSLELGDSALYFCASSVAGNTIYFGEGSWLTVV.